This note documents a single TCR beta chain sequence. Its antigen is not known. CDR3 length equals 15 residues. Germline CDR1 is GTSNPN and CDR2 is SVGIG (reference sequence). V dropped 0 bases and J dropped 4 bases, with 14 bases sitting between them. This sample stems from a study of TIL therapy for anti-PD-1-resistant metastatic lung cancer. Overall study context: Tumor harvest preceded PD-1/PD-L1 blockade, followed by nivolumab treatment. Tumors had a median PD-L1 proportion score of about 6%.

Sequencing used immunoSEQ v3. Libraries were sequenced to 2 million to 2.5 million read pairs (survey) or about 4.5-6 million (deep). Sequencing was performed with immunoSEQ multiplex PCR; in TCRdb, only in-frame clones are kept and a portion is missing. The sample records roughly 54,000 clones, about nine tenths being singletons. Regarding time point: pre-treatment sample, taken before nivolumab and TIL therapy. Findings and limits, study-wide: Infused TIL clonotypes partially replaced the baseline blood repertoire, then decayed over months.

This TCR was sampled from a person aged 25-79 years with non-small cell lung cancer. This specimen consisted of blood, obtained at baseline. This chain links TRBV30 with TRBJ2-3; D possibly corresponds to TRBD2 (6 bases). For the CDR3, the DNA is TGTGCCTGGAGTGTAACGGCGGGATGGGCAGATACGCAGTATTTT. The encoded protein is CAWSVTAGWADTQYF.